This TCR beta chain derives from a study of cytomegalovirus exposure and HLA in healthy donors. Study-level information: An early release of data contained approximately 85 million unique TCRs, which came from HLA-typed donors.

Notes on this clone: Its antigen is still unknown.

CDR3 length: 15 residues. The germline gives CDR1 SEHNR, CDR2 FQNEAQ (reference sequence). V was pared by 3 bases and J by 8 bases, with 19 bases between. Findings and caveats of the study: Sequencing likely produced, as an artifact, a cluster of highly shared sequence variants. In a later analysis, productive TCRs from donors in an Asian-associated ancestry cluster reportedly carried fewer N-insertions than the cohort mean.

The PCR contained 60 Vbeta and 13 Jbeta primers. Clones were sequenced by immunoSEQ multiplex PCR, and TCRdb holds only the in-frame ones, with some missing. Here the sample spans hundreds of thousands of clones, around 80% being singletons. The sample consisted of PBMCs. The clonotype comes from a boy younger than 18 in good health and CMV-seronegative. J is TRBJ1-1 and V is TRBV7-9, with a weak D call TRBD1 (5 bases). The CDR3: CASSFIATGAGEAFF. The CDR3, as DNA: TGTGCCAGCAGCTTTATAGCTACTGGGGCGGGGGAAGCTTTCTTT.